This TCR beta chain was sequenced during a study of a mutant IDH1 vaccine in newly diagnosed glioma. Study in general: Patients, over weeks 1, 3, 5, 7, 11, 15, 19 and 23, received a total of eight vaccinations. Treated patients had a mean age of about 40 years and a sex split that was approximately 62% male and about 40% female.

Clones were read by immunoSEQ multiplex PCR, and TCRdb kept only the in-frame ones, dropping some. Of approximately 60,000 clones listed, about 81% were seen once; the top ten hold 7.5% to 10%. This clone was detected only once. No antigen is known for it. Sample time point: week 23, last vaccination. In every dose of vaccine, 300 ug of mutant IDH1 20-mer peptide was given alongside topical imiquimod. Astrocytomas that were new, WHO grade 3 or 4, IDH1-mutant and ATRX-lost were present in the donors. The CDR3 runs to 14 residues. Germline V lookup: CDR1 SGHNT, CDR2 YYREEE (reference sequence). With 3 bases removed from V and 4 bases from J, the gap between germline ends came to 10 bases.

This TCR came from a woman between 35 and 50 years old with glioma. Some clones in this sample may be carry-over from other donors' samples. This chain connects TRBV5-4 to TRBJ1-4, with unresolved D. Specimen: PBMCs, collected from a glioma patient whose treatment included an IDH1 peptide vaccine. The CDR3 coding sequence is TGTGCCAGCAGCTCCCGAACCTATAATGAAAAACTGTTTTTT. This encodes CASSSRTYNEKLFF.